The present T cell receptor beta chain was sequenced within a study of regulatory T cells in long-lasting Graves disease. General observations from the study: Shared public clonotypes totalled approximately 3,000 in persistent patients, compared with around 880 in new patients. TCR diversity in persistent Graves' patients was below that of newly diagnosed ones. TRBV28, TRBJ1-2 and TRBJ2-5 were favored in persistent disease. The analysis examined peripheral blood only and excluded thyroid tissue.

Trimming pared 3 bases from V and 6 bases from J, leaving 15 bases between. There are 15 residues in the CDR3. CDR1 MDHEN and CDR2 SYDVKM come from the germline V gene. This clonotype was detected ten times or more. Its antigen is not identified. Time point defined: newly diagnosed GD, antithyroid drugs for less than 3 months. The TCR library was prepared using RNA isolated from PBMCs. Libraries of TCR beta came from iRepertoire HTBI primers plus Arm-PCR of CDR3 regions. TCRdb reprocessed the multiplex PCR reads via MiXCR and lists one record per CDR3 protein. The sample includes under 300,000 distinct CDR3 sequences, around 20% seen only once; the top ten take roughly 13%.

The chain employs TRBV28 and TRBJ1-5; D possibly corresponds to TRBD1 (6 bases). The specimen was peripheral blood mononuclear cells (PBMCs), collected at new diagnosis, from a patient treated with antithyroid drugs. The clonotype comes from a female donor with Graves disease. CDR3 DNA sequence: TGTGCCAGCAGTTTGTTCGGGGGGGCGGGTCAGCCCCAGCATTTT. Translation: CASSLFGGAGQPQHF. Full variable domain (rest looked up from reference TRBV28 and TRBJ1-5): DVKVTQSSRYLVKRTGEKVFLECVQDMDHENMFWYRQDPGLGLRLIYFSYDVKMKEKGDIPEGYSVSREKKERFSLILESASTNQTSMYLCASSLFGGAGQPQHFGDGTRLSIL.